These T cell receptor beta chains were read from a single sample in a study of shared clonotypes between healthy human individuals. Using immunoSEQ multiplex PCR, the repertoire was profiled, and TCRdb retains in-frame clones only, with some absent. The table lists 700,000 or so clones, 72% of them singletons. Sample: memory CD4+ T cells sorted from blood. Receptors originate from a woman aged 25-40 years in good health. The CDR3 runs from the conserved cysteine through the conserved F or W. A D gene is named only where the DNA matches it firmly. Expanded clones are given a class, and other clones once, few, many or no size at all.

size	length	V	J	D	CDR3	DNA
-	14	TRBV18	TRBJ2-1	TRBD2	CASSVREDGSEQFF	TGTGCCAGCTCAGTCCGGGAGGATGGGAGTGAGCAGTTCTTC
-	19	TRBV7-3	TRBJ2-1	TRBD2	CASSLIGRTSGRGDNEQFF	TGTGCCAGCAGCTTAATCGGTCGGACTAGCGGGAGAGGAGACAATGAGCAGTTCTTC
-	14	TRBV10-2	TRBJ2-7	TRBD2	CASRGLAGYGEQYF	TGCGCCAGCAGGGGACTAGCGGGGTATGGCGAGCAGTACTTC
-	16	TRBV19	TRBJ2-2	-	CASKSMARLNTGELFF	TGTGCCAGTAAATCAATGGCCAGGCTGAACACCGGGGAGCTGTTTTTT
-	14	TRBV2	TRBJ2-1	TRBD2	CASTFLAGVAEQFF	TGTGCCAGCACCTTCCTAGCGGGAGTCGCTGAGCAGTTCTTC
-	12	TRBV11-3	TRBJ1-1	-	CASSYEGTQAFF	TGTGCCAGCAGCTACGAAGGCACTCAAGCTTTCTTT
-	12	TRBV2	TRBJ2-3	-	CASSEEGSTQYF	TGTGCCAGCAGTGAAGAGGGGAGTACGCAGTATTTT
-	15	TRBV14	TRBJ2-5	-	CASSQARTWVETQYF	TGTGCCAGCAGCCAAGCACGCACTTGGGTGGAGACCCAGTACTTC
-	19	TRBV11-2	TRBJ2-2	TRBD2	CASSLDTWLAEKLAGELFF	TGTGCCAGCAGCTTAGATACATGGCTAGCGGAAAAACTGGCCGGGGAGCTGTTTTTT
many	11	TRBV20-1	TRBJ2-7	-	CSARGLREQYF	TGCAGTGCTAGAGGGCTACGCGAGCAGTACTTC
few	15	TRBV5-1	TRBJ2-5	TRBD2	CASSLGTSGRETQYF	TGCGCCAGCAGCCTCGGGACTAGCGGGAGGGAGACCCAGTACTTC
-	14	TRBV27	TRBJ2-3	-	CASSFSSKSDTQYF	TGTGCCAGCAGTTTTAGTTCCAAATCAGATACGCAGTATTTT
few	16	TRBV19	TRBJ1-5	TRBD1	CASSIKETGLNQPQHF	TGTGCCAGTAGTATAAAAGAGACAGGGTTAAATCAGCCCCAGCATTTT